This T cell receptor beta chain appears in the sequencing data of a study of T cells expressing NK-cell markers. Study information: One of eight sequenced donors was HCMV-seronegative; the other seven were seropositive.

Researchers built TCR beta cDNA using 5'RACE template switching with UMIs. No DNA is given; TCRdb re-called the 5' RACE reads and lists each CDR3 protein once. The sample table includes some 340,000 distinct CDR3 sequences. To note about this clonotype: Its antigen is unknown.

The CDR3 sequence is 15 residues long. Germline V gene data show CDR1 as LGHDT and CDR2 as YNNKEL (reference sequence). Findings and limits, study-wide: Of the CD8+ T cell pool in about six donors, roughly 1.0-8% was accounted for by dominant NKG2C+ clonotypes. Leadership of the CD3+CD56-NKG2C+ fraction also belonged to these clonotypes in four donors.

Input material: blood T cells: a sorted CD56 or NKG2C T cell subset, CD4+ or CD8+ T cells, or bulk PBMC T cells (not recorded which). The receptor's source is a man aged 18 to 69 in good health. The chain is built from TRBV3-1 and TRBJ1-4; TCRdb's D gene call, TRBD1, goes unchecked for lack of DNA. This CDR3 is CASSKGQTTNEKLFF. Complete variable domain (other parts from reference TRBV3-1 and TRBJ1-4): DTAVSQTPKYLVTQMGNDKSIKCEQNLGHDTMYWYKQDSKKFLKIMFSYNNKELIINETVPNRFSPKSPDKAHLNLHINSLELGDSAVYFCASSKGQTTNEKLFFGSGTQLSVL.